The next 25 T cell receptor beta chains were all read from a single sample in a study of radiation and T cells in renal cell carcinoma. The time point here: baseline pretreatment blood. As for treatment: 15 Gy SBRT to primary tumor, nephrectomy 4 weeks later. TCRdb's copy holds only in-frame clones and misses some; the assay was immunoSEQ multiplex PCR. The sample lists more than 140,000 clones; roughly 80% were seen once. Specimen: blood, collected from a patient whose treatment included radiotherapy and nephrectomy. The receptors were sampled from a woman in her forties or fifties with renal cell carcinoma.

A few counts support this clone. The chain joins TRBV6-1 to TRBJ1-2; the D is unclear. The CDR3 is 15 residues long. Trimming left V 1 base short and J 1 base short, with 10 bases between. Looked up from germline, CDR1 is MNHNS and CDR2 is SASEGT. The CDR3 protein is CASSEDDGGNYGYTF. The CDR3 coding sequence is TGTGCCAGCAGTGAAGATGACGGCGGTAACTATGGCTACACCTTC.

This chain links TRBV5-1 with TRBJ2-5; 7 nucleotides agree with TRBD2. The CDR3 runs 15 residues. Per the germline V gene, CDR1 is SGHRS and CDR2 is YFSETQ. The V and J ends lost 0 bases and 7 bases, in that order; junction bases with no gene match: 9. The CDR3 DNA reads TGCGCCAGCAGCTTGGCCGGGACTGGGAGGGGGACCCAGTACTTC. It codes for CASSLAGTGRGTQYF.

V gene TRBV5-1 combines with J gene TRBJ2-7; a weak D match, TRBD1 (5 bases). Germline lookup yields CDR1 SGHRS and CDR2 YFSETQ. Deletions cut 4 bases from V and 1 base from J, with 12 bases between. CDR3 size: 14 residues. The CDR3 is CASSVLTASYEQYF. CDR3 coding DNA: TGCGCCAGCAGCGTATTGACAGCTTCCTACGAGCAGTACTTC.

This clone was seen ten or more times. V gene TRBV18 combines with J gene TRBJ2-1; TRBD1 matches at 7 bases. Germline V gives CDR1 KGHSH, CDR2 LQKENI. V dropped 4 bases and J dropped 3; count of bases not matched to a gene: 3. The CDR3 totals 14 residues. Written as DNA, the CDR3 is TGTGCCAGCTCACGGACAGGATACTACAATGAGCAGTTCTTC. Its protein is CASSRTGYYNEQFF.

The chain employs TRBV5-1 and TRBJ1-3, with 7 bases aligning to TRBD1. Per the germline V gene, CDR1 is SGHRS and CDR2 is YFSETQ. This CDR3 region has 17 residues. The trim removed 3 bases at V and 0 bases at J, leaving 9 bases unmatched. The CDR3 DNA reads as TGCGCCAGCAGCTCTTGGGACAGCTGGAGCTCTGGAAACACCATATATTTT. Translation gives CASSSWDSWSSGNTIYF. The whole variable domain, remainder taken from reference TRBV5-1 and TRBJ1-3, is KAGVTQTPRYLIKTRGQQVTLSCSPISGHRSVSWYQQTPGQGLQFLFEYFSETQRNKGNFPGRFSGRQFSNSRSEMNVSTLELGDSALYLCASSSWDSWSSGNTIYFGEGSWLTVV.

This clone was counted a single time. CDR3 coding DNA: TGTGCCAGCAGTTACTCCAAAGGGGGTTACGAGCAGTACTTC. This gives the protein CASSYSKGGYEQYF. The chain couples TRBV6-5 to TRBJ2-7; perhaps TRBD1 as D (6 bases). This CDR3 contains 14 residues. Deletions cut 0 bases from V and 4 bases from J, with 10 bases between. CDR1 is MNHEY and CDR2 is SVGAGI in the germline V gene.

The chain couples TRBV7-2 to TRBJ2-3, with a tentative D call TRBD2 (6 bases). The length of the CDR3 is 12 residues. Trimming cost V 4 bases and J 6 bases, with 8 bases left between them. Germline-derived CDR1 and CDR2 are SGHTA and FQGNSA. The CDR3 here is CASSSRGDTQYF. CDR3 bases: TGTGCCAGCAGCTCACGGGGGGATACGCAGTATTTT.

This rearrangement joins TRBV10-3 to TRBJ2-7, with TRBD2 matching over 7 bases. Per the germline V gene, CDR1 is ENHRY and CDR2 is SYGVKD. The CDR3 runs 14 residues. The junction had 10 bases not matched to a gene; V was cut back by 10 bases and J by 1 base. Here the CDR3 DNA reads TGTGCCACCCGGGGGAGGGAATCGTCCTACGAGCAGTACTTC. Its translation is CATRGRESSYEQYF.

This clone was seen a single time. The V gene is TRBV2, the J gene TRBJ2-5, with unresolved D. In germline, CDR1 is SNHLY, CDR2 FYNNEI. There are 13 residues in the CDR3. Trimming cost V 4 bases and J 5 bases, with 11 bases left between them. The CDR3 nucleotides are TGTGCCAGCAGTGTAACGCAAGGGGAGACCCAGTACTTC. Amino acids: CASSVTQGETQYF.

This clone has a single count. The junction differs from germline at one of its ends, possibly a read error. The chain carries TRBV9 and TRBJ2-7, with TRBD2 identical over 8 bases. The CDR3 sequence is 13 residues long. Germline assignment: CDR1 SGDLS and CDR2 YYNGEE. In DNA, the CDR3 is TGTGCCAGCGGCTCCCCGGGGGGGGACTTGTTGCACTTC. Encoded protein: CASGSPGGDLLHF.

This clone has ten or more counts. The V call is TRBV5-1, the J call TRBJ2-2, with 8 nucleotides matching TRBD1. The V segment lost 4 bases and the J segment 3 bases; nucleotides outside the gene matches: 5. Germline CDR1 SGHRS, CDR2 YFSETQ. The CDR3 runs 15 residues. CDR3 coding DNA: TGCGCCAGCAGCAAGGGACAGGAGGACACCGGGGAGCTGTTTTTT. Amino acids: CASSKGQEDTGELFF.

The V and J genes are TRBV19 and TRBJ2-7; weak D call: TRBD2 (6 bases). Germline CDR1 LNHDA, CDR2 SQIVND (reference sequence). Trimming removed 5 bases from V and 3 bases from J, with 14 bases in between. The CDR3 has 14 amino acids. CDR3 region: CASSGLASGYEQYF. The CDR3, as DNA: TGTGCCAGTAGTGGTCTAGCGTCAGGCTACGAGCAGTACTTC.

The chain has TRBV6-5 and TRBJ2-3; D remains unclear. V dropped 4 bases and J dropped 2 bases, with 7 bases sitting between them. The germline gives CDR1 MNHEY, CDR2 SVGAGI. This CDR3 has 13 residues. The CDR3 is CASSSLHTDTQYF. As DNA, the CDR3 is TGTGCCAGCAGTTCCCTGCACACAGATACGCAGTATTTT.

The genes are TRBV6-6 and TRBJ1-4; tentatively, D is TRBD1 (6 bases). Germline assignment: CDR1 MNHNY and CDR2 SVGAGI (reference sequence). Trimming removed 0 bases at V and 7 bases at J, with 12 bases between. This CDR3 is 15 amino acids long. The CDR3 coding sequence is TGTGCCAGCAGTTACTCCGGACAGTCTTTTGAAAAACTGTTTTTT. This encodes CASSYSGQSFEKLFF.

The chain has TRBV28 and TRBJ2-7; 9 bases are shared with TRBD2. V was clipped by 4 bases and J by 2 bases; unmatched bases: 3. The CDR3 loop spans 14 amino acids. Germline-derived CDR1 and CDR2 are MDHEN and SYDVKM. CDR3 protein: CASSSTSGPYEQYF. As DNA, the CDR3 is TGTGCCAGCAGTTCGACTAGCGGACCCTACGAGCAGTACTTC.

The rearrangement uses TRBV27 and TRBJ2-6; 11 positions agree with TRBD1. The J segment lost 1 base and the V segment lost 4 bases, leaving 3 bases of the junction unmatched. The CDR3 loop spans 17 amino acids. Germline V gene sequence: CDR1 MNHEY, CDR2 SMNVEV (reference sequence). In DNA form, the CDR3 reads TGTGCCAGCAGTTGGGGGACAGGGGGTTCTGGGGCCAACGTCCTGACTTTC. Translating gives CASSWGTGGSGANVLTF.

The chain carries TRBV18 and TRBJ2-1, with 8 nucleotides matching TRBD1. Germline values: CDR1 KGHSH, CDR2 LQKENI. The CDR3 consists of 14 residues. The V segment lost 2 bases and the J segment 5 bases; nucleotides outside the gene matches: 2. CDR3 nucleotide sequence: TGTGCCAGCTCACCAAGGACAGGGAACAATGAGCAGTTCTTC. Amino acid sequence: CASSPRTGNNEQFF. The full variable domain, its missing parts supplied by reference TRBV18 and TRBJ2-1, is NAGVMQNPRHLVRRRGQEARLRCSPMKGHSHVYWYRQLPEEGLKFMVYLQKENIIDESGMPKERFSAEFPKEGPSILRIQQVVRGDSAAYFCASSPRTGNNEQFFGPGTRLTVL.

The CDR3 DNA is TGCGCCAGCAGCTTGGCATTGGGGCAGACCTACGAGCAGTACTTC. This translates into CASSLALGQTYEQYF. The rearrangement uses TRBV5-1 and TRBJ2-7; the D gene is possibly TRBD1 (5 bases). V was clipped by 0 bases and J by 2 bases, with 12 bases between them. Germline-derived CDR1 and CDR2 are SGHRS and YFSETQ. The CDR3 runs 15 residues.

Here the CDR3 DNA reads TGTGCCAGTAGTATTCAGGACTCTCCCGATACGCAGTATTTT. It yields the protein CASSIQDSPDTQYF. This chain connects TRBV19 to TRBJ2-3; perhaps TRBD2 as D (5 bases). Germline CDR1 LNHDA, CDR2 SQIVND (reference sequence). Trimming took 3 bases from V and 6 from J, leaving 13 bases between them. This CDR3 spans 14 amino acids.

The chain joins TRBV7-2 to TRBJ2-6; D is unclear. Trimming took off 5 bases at V and 2 bases at J, with 10 bases between the two ends. In germline, CDR1 is SGHTA, CDR2 FQGNSA. The CDR3 sequence is 15 residues long. CDR3 residues: CASSLAATGANVLTF. CDR3 coding DNA: TGTGCCAGCAGCCTCGCGGCTACTGGGGCCAACGTCCTGACTTTC.

This chain uses TRBV6-5 with TRBJ2-1; 7 positions match TRBD1. The CDR3 length is 13 residues. The V and J ends lost 8 bases and 4 bases, in that order; junction bases with no gene match: 5. Germline CDR1 MNHEY, CDR2 SVGAGI. CDR3: CASAGGFYNEQFF. The DNA for the CDR3 is TGTGCCAGCGCAGGGGGATTTTACAATGAGCAGTTCTTC.

This chain uses TRBV5-5 with TRBJ2-1; D is ambiguous. This CDR3 comprises 13 residues. Looked up from germline, CDR1 is SGHKS and CDR2 is YYEKEE (reference sequence). V was pared by 4 bases and J by 5 bases, with 10 bases between. The CDR3 DNA follows: TGTGCCAGCAGCCTGACCCCCGACAATGAGCAGTTCTTC. Translated, it gives CASSLTPDNEQFF.

This rearrangement joins TRBV5-4 to TRBJ2-1, with a possible D match to TRBD2 (5 bases). Trimming cost V 1 base and J 0 bases, with 8 bases left between them. Germline CDR1 reads SGHNT; CDR2 reads YYREEE (reference sequence). This CDR3 has 15 amino acids. CDR3 sequence reads: CASSLTAGSYNEQFF. CDR3 coding DNA: TGTGCCAGCAGCTTGACTGCGGGCTCCTACAATGAGCAGTTCTTC. The full variable domain, completed using reference TRBV5-4 and TRBJ2-1, is ETGVTQSPTHLIKTRGQQVTLRCSSQSGHNTVSWYQQALGQGPQFIFQYYREEENGRGNFPPRFSGLQFPNYSSELNVNALELDDSALYLCASSLTAGSYNEQFFGPGTRLTVL.

This chain connects TRBV29-1 to TRBJ1-1, with 9 bases aligning to TRBD1. This CDR3 region has 13 residues. J gave up 4 bases and V 4 bases, and 4 bases lay outside the gene matches. Per the germline V gene, CDR1 is SQVTM and CDR2 is ANQGSEA. DNA of the CDR3: TGCAGCGTTGTACAGGGGGCGCGCACTGAAGCTTTCTTT. Amino acids: CSVVQGARTEAFF.

The rearrangement uses TRBV7-2 and TRBJ1-5, with 11 bases aligning to TRBD1. V lost 5 bases, J lost 6 bases, and 9 bases stayed unmatched. The CDR3 is made up of 16 amino acids. Germline V gene data show CDR1 as SGHTA and CDR2 as FQGNSA. For the CDR3, the DNA is TGTGCCAGCAGCCCCATGCAGGGGACAGGGGGTCAGCCCCAGCATTTT. As protein: CASSPMQGTGGQPQHF.